This T cell receptor (beta chain) was retrieved from a study of molecular identifiers for immune sequencing clone quantification (dated by TCRdb to 2016 to 2019). Regarding the complete study: In a replicate experiment, RNA from around 20,000 or 100,000 naive CD8 T cells was split into five aliquots, four of which were sequenced. CD8 T cells were used in a methods study to benchmark molecular-identifier clustering-based TCR repertoire sequencing (MIDCIRS) and TCR RNA copy counting.

Overall results and qualifications from the work: Spiked-in Jurkat TCR RNA (approximately 10 copies' worth), which is not part of the donor repertoire, was contained in the naive libraries. Modeling estimated about 3.3 recovered TCR RNA copies per cell, compared with about 10 by digital PCR, which implies roughly 30% capture efficiency. When barcode sub-clustering was not used, chimeric consensus sequences inflated TCR diversity, with chimeras reaching as high as 47%. Identical TCR molecules sharing a barcode could cause highly expanded clone sizes to be underestimated. Spiked-in Jurkat TCR RNA equal to a single cell's worth was reported to be detectable even within 1,100,000 naive CD8 T cells. In CMV-specific effector cells, over 97% of molecules were held by clones above 20 RNA copies, whereas under 1% of molecules were held by such clones in naive cells.

This clonotype was seen many times. Its antigen remains unidentified. Per-base quality was not reported, and no clone a single base away is much larger than it. Libraries of naive CD8 T cells were built from anywhere between about 18,000 and 1,000,000 sorted cells, with 10%, 30% or 50% of the purified RNA used. Naive CD8 T cells were FACS-sorted as CD8+CD4-CCR7+CD45RA+ on a BD FACSAria II into RLT Plus buffer. Ten to eleven TCR copies' worth of Jurkat RNA were spiked into roughly 20,000-1,000,000 naive CD8 T cell samples to test detection sensitivity. CD8 T cells were enriched with RosetteSep CD8+ T Cell Enrichment Cocktail and Ficoll-Paque, followed by ACK red cell lysis. Preparation of the library involved PCR. The reads were generated on an Illumina HiSeq 4000. Preparation of bulk TCR libraries followed a previously described approach, with the TCR primers listed in Table S5. Purification of total RNA was performed with the Qiagen AllPrep DNA/RNA kit. Before analysis, reads from multiple sequencing runs of one library were combined. The original methods were these. Reads were retained only if the reads had an exact TCR constant sequence, and the retained reads were trimmed to 150 nt and grouped according to their 12-nt molecular barcodes. Reads in each barcode group were sub-clustered using a 15% Levenshtein threshold, and a quality-weighted consensus sequence was built for each RNA molecule. Non-functional sequences were removed, as were lower-count sequences one edit away from another. Barcode sub-clusters with fewer than 20% of the maximum read count were removed, based on fitting two negative binomial distributions. The raw public data were reprocessed by TCRdb itself: fastp quality trimming at Q25, MiXCR clonotype calling, in-frame beta chains only. Identical CDR3 protein sequences are pooled into one entry, listed with their most common genes and DNA. For this entry, the V and J calls and clone size follow TCRdb and not the study's own pipeline. This sample gives 300,000 to 400,000 distinct CDR3 sequences in total; about 22% of them show up just once. The top ten clones comprise approximately 0.83% of the sample.

V sheds 1 base and J sheds 0 bases, leaving 10 bases between their ends. The CDR1 and CDR2 encoded by the germline V gene (reference sequence) are LNHDA and SQIVND. The CDR3, from cysteine to phenylalanine, totals 15 residues. The CDR3 DNA has 45 bases and is translated from base 1. The sequence was collected from a human donor in good health. Some libraries in this study had Jurkat cell RNA spiked in. The sequenced sample was naive CD8+ T cells from blood, with Jurkat cell RNA spiked in. This specimen's cell subset or site label, per the study, means: FACS-sorted CD8+CD4-CCR7+CD45RA+ naive T cells. Recombination joined TRBV19 with TRBJ2-7; TRBD1 is possibly the D segment (6 matching bases). In nucleotide form, the sequence is TGTGCCAGTAGTATAGGAACAGGGTACTCCTACGAGCAGTACTTC. Its amino acids are CASSIGTGYSYEQYF. With the rest looked up from the reference TRBV19 and TRBJ2-7 genes rather than sequenced, the full variable domain is DGGITQSPKYLFRKEGQNVTLSCEQNLNHDAMYWYRQDPGQGLRLIYYSQIVNDFQKGDIAEGYSVSREKKESFPLTVTSAQKNPTAFYLCASSIGTGYSYEQYFGPGTRLTVT.